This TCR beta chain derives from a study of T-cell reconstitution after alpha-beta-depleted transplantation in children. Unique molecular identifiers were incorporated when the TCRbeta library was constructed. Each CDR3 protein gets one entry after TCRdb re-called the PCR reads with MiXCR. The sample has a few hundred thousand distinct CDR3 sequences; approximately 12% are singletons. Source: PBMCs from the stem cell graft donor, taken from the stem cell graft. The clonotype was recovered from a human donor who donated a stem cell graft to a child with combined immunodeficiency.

This chain's CDR3 is CASSLYLANTPYEQYF. The DNA for the CDR3 is TGTGCCAGCAGCTTATATCTAGCGAACACTCCCTACGAGCAGTACTTC. The V and J genes are TRBV7-2 and TRBJ2-7, with D tentatively TRBD2 (6 bases). Germline values: CDR1 SGHTA, CDR2 FQGNSA. The CDR3 extends over 16 amino acids. Trimming removed 2 bases at V and 2 bases at J, with 16 bases between.